The T cell receptor beta chain under discussion was sequenced for a study of T-cell memory formation after mild COVID-19. Study information: Largely, TCR clusters stayed within a single donor.

Using its own MiXCR run on the 5' RACE reads, TCRdb lists one record per CDR3 protein. The data contain 120,000 to 150,000 distinct CDR3 sequences, around 21% of them singletons. This CDR3 has 13 amino acids. Per germline, CDR1 LNHNV and CDR2 YYDKDF (reference sequence). Trimming stripped 1 base from V and 5 bases from J, with 6 bases between. The rearrangement links TRBV15 to TRBJ2-1, with D hard to call. This receptor was obtained from an adult woman who had mild COVID-19 (a few samples of this study predate the infection). Cell type and time point are not known. The specimen was PBMCs or a T cell subset sorted from them (not recorded which). The CDR3 nucleotides are TGTGCCACCAGCAGAGCCTTAAACAATGAGCAGTTCTTC. Translation: CATSRALNNEQFF.